This passage covers 17 T cell receptor beta chains from one sample sequenced in a study of pediatric ulcerative colitis. Produced via immunoSEQ multiplex PCR; TCRdb's table is partial and in-frame only. The sample lists about 64,000 clones, 77% occurring once. Material: blood. The origin of the receptors is a boy aged 10-17 years with moderate ulcerative colitis.

The V call is TRBV7-9, the J call TRBJ1-5; D is undetermined. Germline CDR1 is SEHNR and CDR2 is FQNEAQ (reference sequence). The CDR3 totals 14 residues. Between the trimmed V and J ends, which lost 5 bases and 6 bases, there was a span of 14 bases. The CDR3 nucleotides are TGTGCCAGCAGCCAAGACCAGCGGGGTCAGCCCCAGCATTTT. Its translation: CASSQDQRGQPQHF.

The V and J genes are TRBV6-1 and TRBJ2-7, with 8 bases matching TRBD2. This CDR3 is 14 amino acids long. Germline CDR1 reads MNHNS; CDR2 reads SASEGT. V lost 7 bases, J lost 6 bases, and 11 bases stayed unmatched. CDR3 bases: TGTGCCAGCACTGGAGCGGGGGTTTCGATCGAGCAGTACTTC. It yields the protein CASTGAGVSIEQYF.

This chain uses TRBV7-9 with TRBJ2-1; no clear D. V shed 5 bases and J shed 5 bases, with 13 bases lying between them. Germline lookup yields CDR1 SEHNR and CDR2 FQNEAQ (reference sequence). CDR3 length: 14 residues. The CDR3: CASSGVGRNNEQFF. The CDR3 DNA sequence: TGTGCCAGCAGCGGAGTAGGACGGAACAATGAGCAGTTCTTC.

The J gene is TRBJ2-2, the V gene TRBV19; D unclear. The CDR3 spans 12 residues. V was pared by 5 bases and J by 4 bases, with 5 bases between. Looked up from germline, CDR1 is LNHDA and CDR2 is SQIVND (reference sequence). The CDR3 reads CASSLGTGELFF. CDR3 DNA sequence: TGTGCCAGTAGTCTGGGCACCGGGGAGCTGTTTTTT.

V is TRBV5-6 and J is TRBJ2-1; maybe TRBD1 (5 bases). V was cut by 0 bases and J by 0 bases, with 13 bases left in between. The CDR3 extends over 17 amino acids. Germline V CDR1 and CDR2: SGHDT, YYEEEE. Here the CDR3 DNA reads TGTGCCAGCAGCTTGGACCAAGGGGTTAGCTCCTACAATGAGCAGTTCTTC. This codes for CASSLDQGVSSYNEQFF. The full variable domain, with the rest looked up from reference TRBV5-6 and TRBJ2-1, is DAGVTQSPTHLIKTRGQQVTLRCSPKSGHDTVSWYQQALGQGPQFIFQYYEEEERQRGNFPDRFSGHQFPNYSSELNVNALLLGDSALYLCASSLDQGVSSYNEQFFGPGTRLTVL.

The rearrangement links TRBV5-1 to TRBJ1-2; possible D gene TRBD1, 5 bases. CDR3 size: 15 residues. Trimming removed 5 bases from V and 1 base from J, with 15 bases in between. Germline V gene lookup returns CDR1 SGHRS and CDR2 YFSETQ. CDR3 region: CASRIITGDNYGYTF. The CDR3 region has the DNA TGCGCCAGCAGGATTATCACGGGGGATAACTATGGCTACACCTTC.

The chain uses TRBV5-8 and TRBJ2-7; unclear D gene. CDR3 length: 15 residues. CDR1 and CDR2 from the germline V gene are SGHTS and YDEGEE. V lost 4 bases and J lost 0, with 14 bases in between. The CDR3 DNA is TGTGCCAGCAGCCCCGCCCAGCGACTCTCCTACGAGCAGTACTTC. Translated, it gives CASSPAQRLSYEQYF.

The chain couples TRBV4-1 to TRBJ2-7, with 7 positions matching TRBD1. CDR3 size: 16 residues. The V gene end was trimmed by 2 bases and the J gene end by 4 bases; junction bases not matched to a gene: 11. CDR1 and CDR2 (germline): MGHRA, YSYEKL. CDR3 DNA sequence: TGCGCCAGCAGCCAAACCGACAGGGTGGCGTTTTACGAGCAGTACTTC. Translated, it gives CASSQTDRVAFYEQYF.

V is TRBV6-5 and J is TRBJ1-2; D remains ambiguous. Trimming cost V 4 bases and J 8 bases, with 14 bases left between them. The CDR3 length is 13 residues. Germline V lookup: CDR1 MNHEY, CDR2 SVGAGI. DNA for the CDR3: TGTGCCAGCAGTTTACTAAGTTCAGGAGGCTACACCTTC. Encoded protein: CASSLLSSGGYTF.

The chain joins TRBV18 to TRBJ1-1; a weak D match, TRBD1 (5 bases). This CDR3 region has 16 residues. The germline CDR1 and CDR2 sequences are KGHSH and LQKENI. The germline V and J ends were trimmed by 2 bases and 0 bases, with 13 bases remaining between them. CDR3 nucleotides: TGTGCCAGCTCACCATGGGGGAAGAACATGAACACTGAAGCTTTCTTT. It yields the protein CASSPWGKNMNTEAFF.

The genes are TRBV4-1 and TRBJ1-2, with D possibly TRBD1 on 5 matching bases. Germline V gives CDR1 MGHRA, CDR2 YSYEKL. There are 17 residues in the CDR3. Trimming pared 0 bases from V and 5 bases from J, leaving 19 bases between. The CDR3 nucleotides read TGCGCCAGCAGCCAAGATGAGAACTGGACACGGCGGTATGGCTACACCTTC. As protein: CASSQDENWTRRYGYTF.

The chain has TRBV18 and TRBJ1-5; 7 positions agree with TRBD1. The CDR3 length is 15 residues. With 3 bases clipped from V and 5 bases from J, the junction kept 7 bases outside the gene matches. Germline V gene data show CDR1 as KGHSH and CDR2 as LQKENI. The CDR3 spells CASSPEGQVYQPQHF. DNA for the CDR3: TGTGCCAGCTCACCCGAAGGACAGGTATATCAGCCCCAGCATTTT. Drawing the rest from reference TRBV18 and TRBJ1-5, the complete variable domain is NAGVMQNPRHLVRRRGQEARLRCSPMKGHSHVYWYRQLPEEGLKFMVYLQKENIIDESGMPKERFSAEFPKEGPSILRIQQVVRGDSAAYFCASSPEGQVYQPQHFGDGTRLSIL.

The rearrangement uses TRBV6-1 and TRBJ1-5; D remains unclear. Germline assignment: CDR1 MNHNS and CDR2 SASEGT. CDR3 length: 14 amino acids. The V and J ends lost 2 bases and 7 bases respectively, with 12 bases between them. The CDR3 nucleotides read TGTGCCAGCAGTGAAAGACTTGCAGGACAGCCCCAGCATTTT. This gives the protein CASSERLAGQPQHF.

This clone was detected a few times. The chain joins TRBV19 to TRBJ2-7; no definite D call. The CDR3 runs to 12 residues. CDR1 is LNHDA and CDR2 is SQIVND in the germline V gene (reference sequence). V gave up 6 bases and J gave up 4 bases, with 10 bases separating them. The chain's CDR3 is CASSDNLYEQYF. The CDR3 DNA sequence: TGTGCCAGTAGCGACAACCTATACGAGCAGTACTTC.

This clone showed up just once. This chain links TRBV18 with TRBJ2-5; 7 positions match TRBD1. Germline CDR1 KGHSH, CDR2 LQKENI. There are 14 residues in the CDR3. Germline trimming cut 6 bases from V and 2 bases from J; bases unmatched to any gene: 6. The CDR3 bases are TGTGCCAGCTCCCGTGGACAGGCTCAAGAGACCCAGTACTTC. Translation gives CASSRGQAQETQYF.

The V and J genes are TRBV5-1 and TRBJ2-7, with 11 bases lining up with TRBD1. Trimming at V came to 7 bases and at J to 3 bases, leaving 9 bases not matched to a gene. CDR3 length equals 15 residues. Germline V CDR1 and CDR2: SGHRS, YFSETQ. The chain's CDR3 is CASGRTGGAYYEQYF. CDR3 DNA sequence: TGCGCCAGCGGACGGACAGGGGGCGCTTACTACGAGCAGTACTTC.

The CDR3 sequence: CASSVAPVENEKLFF. CDR3 nucleotides: TGTGCCAGCAGCGTAGCACCTGTTGAGAATGAAAAACTGTTTTTT. This chain connects TRBV9 to TRBJ1-4; D ambiguous. The CDR3 length is 15 residues. Germline assignment: CDR1 SGDLS and CDR2 YYNGEE. V lost 0 bases to trimming and J lost 5 bases, with 11 bases between them.